A selection of T cell receptor beta chains follows, all from one sample in a study of T cell responses to AZD1222 COVID-19 vaccine. Produced via immunoSEQ multiplex PCR; TCRdb's table is partial and in-frame only. The table has 100,000 or so clones, about 87% seen once. Sequencing was performed on peripheral blood, taken on day 0 of AZD1222 vaccination. These receptors were taken from an adult in good health. The conserved cysteine and the conserved F or W are not part of the CDR3 here.

J gene | V gene | CDR3 protein
TRBJ2-6 | TRBV6-2/TRBV6-3 | ASSSPTGMANVLT
TRBJ1-2 | TRBV6-5 | ASSYPGVGYT
TRBJ2-5 | TRBV7-9 | ASSSQETQY
TRBJ1-4 | TRBV7-2 | ASSLQSSTTNEKLF
TRBJ2-3 | TRBV27 | ASSPNRPRGTDTQY
TRBJ2-5 | TRBV7-9 | ASRVSGGEETQY
TRBJ2-1 | TRBV7-2 | ASSPYTGVLTNEQF
TRBJ2-5 | TRBV6-6 | ASRQGGAGETQY
TRBJ1-1 | TRBV7-2 | ASSFWGLSTEAF
TRBJ2-1 | TRBV7-9 | ASRPPWGGPENEQF